This T cell receptor beta chain is drawn from a study of blood T cell repertoires in COVID-19. The CDR3 is 20 amino acids. Trimming removed 5 bases from V and 3 bases from J; junction bases left unmatched: 14. Germline V CDR1 and CDR2: MNHEY, SMNVEV (reference sequence). TCRdb keeps only in-frame clones here, not all; method: immunoSEQ multiplex PCR. Here the sample spans some 330,000 clones, around 90% being singletons. Sample: PBMCs or T cells enriched from blood (not recorded which). The sequence was collected from a man aged 25 to 40 who had recovered from COVID-19. J is TRBJ2-3 and V is TRBV27; 16 nucleotides line up with TRBD2. CDR3 sequence: CASSGTSGGATLLYTDTQYF. In nucleotides, the CDR3 is TGTGCCAGCAGTGGGACTAGCGGGGGGGCTACTCTTCTCTATACAGATACGCAGTATTTT.